This T cell receptor (beta chain) was identified in a study of blood T cells in healthy people across ages. PCR was performed a second time for about 6 to 12 cycles using a sample-barcoded 5' primer and a J-beta primer mix. One entry per CDR3 protein results from TCRdb running MiXCR on the 5' RACE reads. The table has 630,000 or so distinct CDR3 sequences, approximately 30% seen once. The CDR3 totals 15 residues. In germline, CDR1 is SGHDN, CDR2 FVKESK. V was clipped by 5 bases and J by 5 bases; unmatched bases: 12. This clonotype was detected many times. The sequenced sample was blood. The source of this sequence is a woman of 80 years or more in good health. The chain links TRBV14 to TRBJ2-7; 7 positions agree with TRBD1. CDR3 amino acids: CASSSVRQGTDEQYF. The CDR3 DNA sequence: TGTGCCAGCAGCTCAGTAAGACAGGGTACGGACGAGCAGTACTTC.